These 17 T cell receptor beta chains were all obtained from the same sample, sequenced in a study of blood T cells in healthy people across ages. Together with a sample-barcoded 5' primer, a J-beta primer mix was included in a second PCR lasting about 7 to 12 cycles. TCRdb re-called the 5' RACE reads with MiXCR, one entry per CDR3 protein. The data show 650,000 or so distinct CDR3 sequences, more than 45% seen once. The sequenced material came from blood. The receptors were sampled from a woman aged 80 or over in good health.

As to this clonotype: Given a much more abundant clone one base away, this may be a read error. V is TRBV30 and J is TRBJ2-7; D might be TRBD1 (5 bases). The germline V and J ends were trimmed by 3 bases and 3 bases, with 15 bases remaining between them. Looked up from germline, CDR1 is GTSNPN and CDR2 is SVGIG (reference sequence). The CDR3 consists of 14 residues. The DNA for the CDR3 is TGTGCCTGGAGCGTCGACAGCTACTTCTACGAGCAGTACTTC. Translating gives CAWSVDSYFYEQYF. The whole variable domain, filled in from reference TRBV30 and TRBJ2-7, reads SQTIHQWPATLVQPVGSPLSLECTVEGTSNPNLYWYRQAAGRGLQLLFYSVGIGQISSEVPQNLSASRPQDRQFILSSKKLLLSDSGFYLCAWSVDSYFYEQYFGPGTRLTVT.

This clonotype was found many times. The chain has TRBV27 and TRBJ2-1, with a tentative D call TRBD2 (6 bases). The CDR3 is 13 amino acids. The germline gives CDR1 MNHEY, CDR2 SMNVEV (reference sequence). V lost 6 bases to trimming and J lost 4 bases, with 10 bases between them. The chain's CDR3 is CASSPRGYNEQFF. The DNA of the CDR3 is TGTGCCAGCAGCCCCCGGGGGTACAATGAGCAGTTCTTC.

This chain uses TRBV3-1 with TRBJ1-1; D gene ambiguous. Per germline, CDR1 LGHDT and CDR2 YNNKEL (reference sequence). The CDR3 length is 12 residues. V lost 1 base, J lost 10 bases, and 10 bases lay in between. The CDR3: CASSQGADRAFF. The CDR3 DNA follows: TGTGCCAGCAGCCAAGGAGCAGATCGAGCTTTCTTT.

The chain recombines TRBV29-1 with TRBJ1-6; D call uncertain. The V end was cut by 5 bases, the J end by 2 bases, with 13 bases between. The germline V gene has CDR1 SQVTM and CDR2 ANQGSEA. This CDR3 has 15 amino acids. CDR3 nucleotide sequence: TGCAGCGTTCCGAGCGCGGGTACCTATAATTCACCCCTCCACTTT. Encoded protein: CSVPSAGTYNSPLHF.

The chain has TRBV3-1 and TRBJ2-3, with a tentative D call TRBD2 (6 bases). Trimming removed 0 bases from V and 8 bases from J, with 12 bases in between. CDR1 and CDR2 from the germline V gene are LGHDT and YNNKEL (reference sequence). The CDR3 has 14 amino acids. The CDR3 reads CASSQDRSGGTQYF. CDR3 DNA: TGTGCCAGCAGCCAAGATCGGTCCGGGGGTACGCAGTATTTT.

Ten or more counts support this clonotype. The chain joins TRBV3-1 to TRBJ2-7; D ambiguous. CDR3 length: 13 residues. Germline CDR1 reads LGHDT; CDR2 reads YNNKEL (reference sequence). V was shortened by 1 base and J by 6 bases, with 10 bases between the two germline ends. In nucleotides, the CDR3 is TGTGCCAGCAGCCAAGTGTCCGGCGTCGAGCAGTACTTC. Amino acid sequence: CASSQVSGVEQYF.

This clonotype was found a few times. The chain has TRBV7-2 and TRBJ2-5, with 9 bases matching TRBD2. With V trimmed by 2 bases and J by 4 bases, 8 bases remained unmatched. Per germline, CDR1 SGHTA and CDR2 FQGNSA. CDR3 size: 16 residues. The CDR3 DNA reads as TGTGCCAGCAGCTTAAGCTCAGCGGGAGGAGGAGAGACCCAGTACTTC. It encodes CASSLSSAGGGETQYF.

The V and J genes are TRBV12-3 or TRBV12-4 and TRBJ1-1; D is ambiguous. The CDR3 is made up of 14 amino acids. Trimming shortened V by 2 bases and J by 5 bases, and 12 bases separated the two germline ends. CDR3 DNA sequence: TGTGCCAGCAGTTTACGTGCCTCGGGGACTGAAGCTTTCTTT. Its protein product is CASSLRASGTEAFF.

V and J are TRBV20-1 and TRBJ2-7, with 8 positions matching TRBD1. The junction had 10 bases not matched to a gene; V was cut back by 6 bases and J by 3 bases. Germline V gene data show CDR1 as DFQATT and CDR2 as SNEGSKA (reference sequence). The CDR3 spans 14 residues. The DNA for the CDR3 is TGCAGTGCCCGACCCCGGACAGGGCGCTACGAGCAGTACTTC. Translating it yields CSARPRTGRYEQYF.

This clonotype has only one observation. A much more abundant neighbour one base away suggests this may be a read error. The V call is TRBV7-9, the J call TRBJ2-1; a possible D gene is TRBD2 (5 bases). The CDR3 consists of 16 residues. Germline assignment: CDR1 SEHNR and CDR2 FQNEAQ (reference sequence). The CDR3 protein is CASGFMSGLKANAQFF. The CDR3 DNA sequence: TGTGCCAGCGGCTTTATGAGCGGCTTGAAAGCGAATGCGCAGTTCTTC.

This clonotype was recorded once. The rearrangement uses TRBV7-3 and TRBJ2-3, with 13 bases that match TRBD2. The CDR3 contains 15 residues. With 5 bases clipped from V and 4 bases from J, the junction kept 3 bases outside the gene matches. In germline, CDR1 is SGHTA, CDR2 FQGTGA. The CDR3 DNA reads TGTGCCAGCAGCCGCGGACTAGCGGGGGCAGATACGCAGTATTTT. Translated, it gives CASSRGLAGADTQYF.

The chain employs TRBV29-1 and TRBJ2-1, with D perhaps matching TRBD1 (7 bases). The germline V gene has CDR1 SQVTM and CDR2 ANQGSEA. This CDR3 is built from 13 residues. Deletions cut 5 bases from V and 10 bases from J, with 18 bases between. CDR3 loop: CSVRRGQGDEQFF. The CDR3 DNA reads TGCAGCGTTCGGAGGGGGCAGGGGGACGAGCAGTTCTTC.

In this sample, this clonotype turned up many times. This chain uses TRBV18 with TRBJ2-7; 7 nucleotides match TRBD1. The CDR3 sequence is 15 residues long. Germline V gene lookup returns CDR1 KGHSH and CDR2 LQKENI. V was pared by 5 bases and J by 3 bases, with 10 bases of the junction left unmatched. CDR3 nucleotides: TGTGCCAGCTCAGCCGGGACAGACCTTCACTACGAGCAGTACTTC. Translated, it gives CASSAGTDLHYEQYF.

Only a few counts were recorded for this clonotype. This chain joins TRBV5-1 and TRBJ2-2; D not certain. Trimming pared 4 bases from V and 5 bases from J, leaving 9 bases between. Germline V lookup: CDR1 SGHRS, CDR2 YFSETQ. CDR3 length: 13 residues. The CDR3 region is CASSPTRTGELFF. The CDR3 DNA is TGCGCCAGCAGCCCTACGAGGACCGGGGAGCTGTTTTTT. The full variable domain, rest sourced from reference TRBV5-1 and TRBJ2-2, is KAGVTQTPRYLIKTRGQQVTLSCSPISGHRSVSWYQQTPGQGLQFLFEYFSETQRNKGNFPGRFSGRQFSNSRSEMNVSTLELGDSALYLCASSPTRTGELFFGEGSRLTVL.

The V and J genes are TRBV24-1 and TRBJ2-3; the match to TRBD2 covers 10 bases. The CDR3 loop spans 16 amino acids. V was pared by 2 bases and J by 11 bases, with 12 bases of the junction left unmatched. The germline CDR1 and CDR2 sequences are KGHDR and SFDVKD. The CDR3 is CATSDSTSGPPRVQYF. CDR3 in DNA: TGTGCCACCAGTGATTCGACTAGCGGGCCCCCGAGGGTGCAGTATTTT.

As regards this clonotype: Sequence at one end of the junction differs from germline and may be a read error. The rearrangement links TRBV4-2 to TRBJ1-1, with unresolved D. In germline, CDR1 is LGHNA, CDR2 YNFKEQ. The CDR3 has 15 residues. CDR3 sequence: CASSQVRATNTEAIF. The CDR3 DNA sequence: TGTGCCAGCAGCCAAGTGAGGGCTACGAACACTGAAGCTATCTTT.

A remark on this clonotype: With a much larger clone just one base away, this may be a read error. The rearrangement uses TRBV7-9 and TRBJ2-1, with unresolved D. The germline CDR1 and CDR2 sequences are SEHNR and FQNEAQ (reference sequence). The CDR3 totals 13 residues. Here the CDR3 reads CASSPDPGNGQFF. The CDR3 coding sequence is TGTGCCAGCAGCCCAGACCCAGGCAATGGGCAGTTCTTC. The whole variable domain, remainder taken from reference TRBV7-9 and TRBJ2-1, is DTGVSQNPRHKITKRGQNVTFRCDPISEHNRLYWYRQTLGQGPEFLTYFQNEAQLEKSRLLSDRFSAERPKGSFSTLEIQRTEQGDSAMYLCASSPDPGNGQFFGPGTRLTVL.